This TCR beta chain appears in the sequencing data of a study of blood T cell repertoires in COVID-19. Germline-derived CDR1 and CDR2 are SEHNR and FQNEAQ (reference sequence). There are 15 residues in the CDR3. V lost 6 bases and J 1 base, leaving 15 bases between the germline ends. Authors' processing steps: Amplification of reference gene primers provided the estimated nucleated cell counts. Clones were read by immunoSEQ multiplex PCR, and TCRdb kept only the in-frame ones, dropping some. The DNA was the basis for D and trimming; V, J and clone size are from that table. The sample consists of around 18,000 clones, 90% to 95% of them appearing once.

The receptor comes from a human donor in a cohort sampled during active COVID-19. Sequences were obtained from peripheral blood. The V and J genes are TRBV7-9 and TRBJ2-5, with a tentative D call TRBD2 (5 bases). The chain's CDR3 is CASRLEGGVQETQYF. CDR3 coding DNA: TGTGCCAGCAGACTAGAAGGTGGGGTCCAAGAGACCCAGTACTTC. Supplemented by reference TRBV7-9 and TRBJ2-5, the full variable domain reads DTGVSQNPRHKITKRGQNVTFRCDPISEHNRLYWYRQTLGQGPEFLTYFQNEAQLEKSRLLSDRFSAERPKGSFSTLEIQRTEQGDSAMYLCASRLEGGVQETQYFGPGTRLLVL.